The clone carrying this T cell receptor (beta chain) was seen just once. The donors, all healthy, were Caucasians living in Russia, aged about 6 to 95. The sample is drawn from a study of blood T cells in healthy people across ages. It was with a sample-barcoded 5' primer and a J-beta primer mix that a second PCR of about 6 to 12 cycles was run. All cDNA molecules were each tagged by a template-switch adaptor with 12 random nucleotides. TCRdb reprocessed the 5' RACE reads via MiXCR and lists one record per CDR3 protein. The profile shows approximately 350,000 distinct CDR3 sequences, 45% to 60% of them singletons. Germline CDR1 and CDR2: DFQATT and SNEGSKA (reference sequence). CDR3 length: 11 amino acids. V was pared by 5 bases and J by 5 bases, with 9 bases between.

This chain connects TRBV20-1 to TRBJ2-5, with D hard to call. The sequenced sample was blood. This sequence originates from a man aged 55 to 70 in good health. CDR3 sequence: CSASQIETQYF. In DNA, the CDR3 is TGCAGTGCTTCTCAAATTGAGACCCAGTACTTC.